A single sample is the source of the 11 T cell receptor beta chains below, sequenced in a study of T cells after yellow fever vaccination. TCRdb analysed the 5' RACE reads with MiXCR anew, one entry per CDR3 protein. The sample carries 400,000 to 650,000 distinct CDR3 sequences, 21% recorded once. Sequenced material: PBMCs, taken 21 days after the first yellow fever vaccination. The receptors shown here come from a man in his late teens or twenties who received the YFV17D yellow fever vaccine.

The J gene is TRBJ2-6, the V gene TRBV25-1, with D perhaps TRBD2 (5 bases). The V end was cut by 2 bases, the J end by 2 bases, with 7 bases between. This CDR3 comprises 15 residues. Germline values: CDR1 MGHDK, CDR2 SYGVNS. This chain's CDR3 is CASSEMRAGANVLTF. In DNA form, the CDR3 reads TGTGCCAGCAGTGAAATGAGGGCTGGGGCCAACGTCCTGACTTTC.

A few counts support this clonotype. V gene TRBV12-3 or TRBV12-4 combines with J gene TRBJ2-1; 7 bases agree with TRBD1. With V trimmed by 4 bases and J by 6 bases, 3 bases remained unmatched. The CDR3 covers 13 residues. CDR3 protein: CASSSTGFNEQFF. CDR3 coding DNA: TGTGCCAGCAGTTCGACAGGGTTCAATGAGCAGTTCTTC.

The genes are TRBV5-8 and TRBJ1-4, with D uncertain. The germline V gene encodes CDR1 SGHTS and CDR2 YDEGEE. V was pared by 1 base and J by 8 bases, with 15 bases between. The CDR3 runs to 15 residues. CDR3 nucleotides: TGTGCCAGCAGCTTGATGGCGGCGTGGGAGGAAAAACTGTTTTTT. It translates to CASSLMAAWEEKLFF.

This clonotype came up many times. The chain uses TRBV9 and TRBJ2-5; 8 bases align to TRBD1. The V and J ends lost 1 base and 4 bases, in that order; junction bases with no gene match: 3. Germline V gene sequence: CDR1 SGDLS, CDR2 YYNGEE. CDR3 length: 14 amino acids. CDR3 sequence (DNA): TGTGCCAGCAGCGTATGGGGGACAGGAGAGACCCAGTACTTC. It encodes CASSVWGTGETQYF.

The chain joins TRBV20-1 to TRBJ1-1, with D unresolved. V was clipped by 4 bases and J by 0 bases, with 15 bases between them. CDR1 and CDR2 (germline): DFQATT, SNEGSKA (reference sequence). This CDR3 is built from 15 residues. The CDR3: CSATGQPTMNTEAFF. In DNA, the CDR3 is TGCAGTGCTACTGGCCAACCTACTATGAACACTGAAGCTTTCTTT.

This chain links TRBV6-2 or TRBV6-3 with TRBJ1-5, with TRBD1 matching 8 bases. This CDR3 has 15 amino acids. V was pared by 4 bases and J by 0 bases, with 2 bases of the junction left unmatched. Germline V gives CDR1 MNHEY, CDR2 SVGEGT. The CDR3 coding sequence is TGTGCCAGCAGTTCAGGGGGCGTTAGCAATCAGCCCCAGCATTTT. This gives the protein CASSSGGVSNQPQHF.

V gene TRBV7-3 combines with J gene TRBJ2-7; D gene ambiguous. Germline V gives CDR1 SGHTA, CDR2 FQGTGA. Trimming cost V 1 base and J 6 bases, with 13 bases left between them. The CDR3 runs 14 residues. The CDR3 nucleotides are TGTGCCAGCAGCTTAAGCGACAAATTCGGCGAGCAGTACTTC. Its protein is CASSLSDKFGEQYF.

The rearrangement links TRBV4-3 to TRBJ2-7; D not resolved. Trimming stripped 0 bases from V and 2 bases from J, with 11 bases between. Germline V CDR1 and CDR2: LGHNA, YSLEER. CDR3 length equals 15 residues. The CDR3 region has the DNA TGCGCCAGCAGCCAAGACTACAGAGCACCCTACGAGCAGTACTTC. Translating gives CASSQDYRAPYEQYF.

This chain joins TRBV27 and TRBJ2-5; 13 bases agree with TRBD2. The germline gives CDR1 MNHEY, CDR2 SMNVEV (reference sequence). The CDR3 is 16 amino acids. V was clipped by 6 bases and J by 1 base; unmatched bases: 5. In DNA, the CDR3 is TGTGCCAGCAGGAAGACTAGCGGGGGGCTCCAAGAGACCCAGTACTTC. Its translation: CASRKTSGGLQETQYF.

This clonotype was seen only a few times. The chain uses TRBV7-2 and TRBJ2-6, with 10 bases lining up with TRBD2. This CDR3 comprises 19 residues. Germline V gives CDR1 SGHTA, CDR2 FQGNSA. V was clipped by 0 bases and J by 4 bases; unmatched bases: 9. The CDR3 region is CASSLAQSGGASGANVLTF. CDR3 bases: TGTGCCAGCAGCTTAGCGCAGAGCGGGGGGGCCTCGGGGGCCAACGTCCTGACTTTC. The full variable domain, with the rest looked up from reference TRBV7-2 and TRBJ2-6, is GAGVSQSPSNKVTEKGKDVELRCDPISGHTALYWYRQSLGQGLEFLIYFQGNSAPDKSGLPSDRFSAERTGGSVSTLTIQRTQQEDSAVYLCASSLAQSGGASGANVLTFGAGSRLTVL.

The V call is TRBV11-2, the J call TRBJ2-5; no clear D. The CDR3 is 13 residues long. The V and J ends lost 2 bases and 2 bases respectively, with 6 bases between them. From germline, CDR1 is SGHAT and CDR2 FQNNGV. The CDR3 DNA is TGTGCCAGCAGCTTATCTGAGCAAGAGACCCAGTACTTC. Its translation is CASSLSEQETQYF.